The 6 T cell receptor beta chains given below trace back to one sample, sequenced in a study of CD8+CD57+ T cells in acquired aplastic anemia. An expansion of CD8+CD57+ cells by flow cytometry had been shown in patients chosen for sequencing. Profiles of TCR beta VDJ and CDR3 were generated from a genomic DNA template. TCRdb fed the reads into MiXCR, producing one record per CDR3 protein. The data contain about 160,000 distinct CDR3 sequences, 40% to 50% of them singletons. The sequenced sample was sorted CD4+, CD8+, or CD8+CD57+ T cells (not recorded which) from PBMCs. These receptors all stem from a human donor with aplastic anemia.

This sequence joins TRBV6-2 or TRBV6-3 and TRBJ2-7; 9 positions match TRBD1. The V gene's germline CDR1 is MNHEY and CDR2 SVGEGT. The CDR3 has 18 residues. V lost 0 bases and J lost 4; bases outside the gene matches: 13. CDR3 nucleotides: TGTGCCAGCAGTTACTCGAAAGGTCGGGACAGGGAGTTTTACGAGCAGTACTTC. This codes for CASSYSKGRDREFYEQYF.

This sequence joins TRBV2 and TRBJ1-2; no clear D gene. V shed 4 bases and J shed 4 bases, with 13 bases lying between them. Germline CDR1 SNHLY, CDR2 FYNNEI. The CDR3 spans 14 residues. The CDR3 protein is CASSGGRTSYGYTF. CDR3 bases: TGTGCCAGCAGTGGAGGACGGACTTCCTATGGCTACACCTTC.

This clonotype was seen many times. The chain recombines TRBV3-1 with TRBJ2-7; D unclear. The CDR3 extends over 14 amino acids. CDR1 is LGHDT, CDR2 YNNKEL, per germline (reference sequence). Trimming left V 1 base short and J 4 bases short, with 11 bases between. The CDR3 coding sequence is TGTGCCAGCAGCCAAGGCGCGGCGTCTTACGAGCAGTACTTC. Encoded protein: CASSQGAASYEQYF.

The chain links TRBV2 to TRBJ2-1; possibly TRBD2 for D (7 bases). V was pared by 6 bases and J by 8 bases, with 14 bases between. The germline gives CDR1 SNHLY, CDR2 FYNNEI. The CDR3 has 13 amino acids. In DNA, the CDR3 is TGTGCCAGCAGCGGGGGGCAGGTCGATGAGCAGTTCTTC. Encoded protein: CASSGGQVDEQFF.

The chain recombines TRBV10-3 with TRBJ1-2, with 7 bases that match TRBD1. The junction had 2 bases not matched to a gene; V was cut back by 4 bases and J by 3 bases. The CDR3 sequence is 13 residues long. The germline gives CDR1 ENHRY, CDR2 SYGVKD. As DNA, the CDR3 is TGTGCCATCAGTGGGGGGACAGACTATGGCTACACCTTC. Its protein product is CAISGGTDYGYTF.

This clonotype has at least ten counts. This rearrangement joins TRBV20-1 to TRBJ2-7; D remains ambiguous. This CDR3 region has 11 residues. The V and J ends lost 4 bases and 6 bases respectively, with 10 bases between them. The germline CDR1 and CDR2 sequences are DFQATT and SNEGSKA (reference sequence). The CDR3 region is CSATLVGEQYF. In nucleotides, the CDR3 is TGCAGTGCTACCCTAGTAGGCGAGCAGTACTTC.